This T cell receptor beta chain is from a study of CD8+ T cells in alopecia areata. This clone has more than one count but fewer than ten. The CDR3 sequence is 12 residues long. Trimming pared 5 bases from V and 9 bases from J, leaving 11 bases between. Germline assignment: CDR1 MGHRA and CDR2 YSYEKL. As the sequencing template, cDNA was produced by extracting RNA and reverse transcribing it. Only in-frame clones appear in the TCRdb table, and some are missing; sequencing was by immunoSEQ multiplex PCR. The sample lists over 200,000 clones, roughly 57% seen once, with approximately 0.45% in the top ten.

The input for sequencing was CD4+ T cells sorted from blood, taken at week 0. The receptor comes from a human donor with alopecia areata. The chain combines TRBV4-1 with TRBJ2-1; D is uncertain. CDR3 in amino acids: CASSSLNGEQFF. DNA of the CDR3: TGCGCCAGCAGCTCCCTTAATGGTGAGCAGTTCTTC.